This entry features one T cell receptor beta chain sequence. Isolation of CD4+ naive, central memory, regulatory and stem cell-like memory cells was achieved by sorting via CD45RO/CCR7/CD25/CD127/CD95/CD27. Every bit of the isolated RNA underwent reverse transcription, so sequencing read expressed TCRB transcripts. Only in-frame clones appear in the TCRdb table, and some are missing; sequencing was by immunoSEQ multiplex PCR. This table holds about 930,000 clones, 17% found once. The sample belongs to a study of beta chain features in type 1 diabetes. Across the whole study: Healthy donors, compared against patients, showed similar age, gender and cell yields.

The V gene's germline CDR1 is SNHLY and CDR2 FYNNEI. The CDR3 is made up of 13 amino acids. V was pared by 4 bases and J by 2 bases, with 8 bases between. The sequence came from a woman between 18 and 29 years old in good health. This chain links TRBV2 with TRBJ1-1, with unresolved D. The sample consisted of naive CD4+ T cells from blood. The CDR3 reads CASSGRGNTEAFF. The CDR3 nucleotides read TGTGCCAGCAGTGGGCGGGGAAACACTGAAGCTTTCTTT.